The present entry profiles one TCR beta chain with its context. Its antigen is currently unknown. V shed 5 bases, J shed 3 bases, and the junction held 10 bases outside the gene matches. CDR3 size: 15 residues. Per the germline V gene, CDR1 is SGDLS and CDR2 is YYNGEE. These data are taken from a study of cytomegalovirus exposure and HLA in healthy donors. Study findings and constraints: In a later analysis, the majority of CMV-associated beta chains seemingly showed HLA restriction. Three of the chains that were CMV-associated were confirmed in vitro to be specific for CMV antigens. Rare TCR sequences dominated, though some public TCRs recurred in many donors.

60 Vbeta and 13 Jbeta primers were used in PCR. Sequencing was performed with immunoSEQ multiplex PCR; in TCRdb, only in-frame clones are kept and a portion is missing. This sample yields fewer than 250,000 clones, of which about 81% are seen a single time; approximately 5% belongs to the top ten. The genes are TRBV9 and TRBJ2-7; 8 bases line up with TRBD1. The specimen sequenced was PBMCs. The sequence was collected from a man in his thirties or forties in good health and CMV-seropositive. The CDR3 is CASSVTVGQDYEQYF. For the CDR3, the DNA is TGTGCCAGCAGTGTCACCGTGGGACAGGACTACGAGCAGTACTTC.